Reported below is one T cell receptor (beta chain). The data were produced by immunoSEQ multiplex PCR, yet TCRdb's version contains in-frame clones alone and is incomplete. The data show just under 80,000 clones, 90% to 95% seen once. The sample comes from a study of T cell changes during pregnancy in multiple sclerosis. Germline CDR1 reads MRHNA; CDR2 reads SNTAGT. J gave up 5 bases and V 5 bases, and 8 bases lay outside the gene matches. The CDR3 covers 14 residues. The sample here was peripheral blood, taken in the first trimester of pregnancy. The TCR comes from a female donor with multiple sclerosis, enrolled in a pregnancy study. The chain carries TRBV6-4 and TRBJ2-7; TRBD2 agrees at 8 bases. CDR3 nucleotide sequence: TGTGCCAGCAGTCCCTCGGGGGGGTGGGACGAGCAGTACTTC. It codes for CASSPSGGWDEQYF.